This T cell receptor beta chain came from a study of chemoradiotherapy in HPV16-positive cancers. Turning to the study itself: Candidate HPV-specific clones and shared TCR motifs came from two HPV16-positive patients. Study-wide points: Better recurrence-free survival went with HPV-responsive T-cell expansion in HPV16-positive patients.

To note about this clone: Its matching antigen is unknown.

Sequenced by immunoSEQ multiplex PCR; TCRdb stores in-frame clones only, minus some. The data hold approximately 5,700 clones, with roughly 88% observed a single time. With V trimmed by 4 bases and J by 3 bases, 3 bases remained unmatched. Germline CDR1 is SGHDN and CDR2 is FVKESK. The CDR3 is 15 residues long. Over chemoradiotherapy, repertoires were sampled more than once. The chain carries TRBV14 and TRBJ2-3; 11 nucleotides align to TRBD1. The sequence derives from a human donor with HPV-associated anogenital cancer. The specimen was tumor tissue, collected from a patient who underwent chemoradiotherapy. CDR3 bases: TGTGCCAGCAGCCGTGGACAGGGGGCAACAGATACGCAGTATTTT. Its protein product is CASSRGQGATDTQYF.